This TCR beta chain was captured by sequencing in a study of regulatory T cells in long-lasting Graves disease. Overall study results and limits: Those with persistent disease had in common more public clonotypes (2,741) than new patients (about 970). Graves' patients with persistent disease showed TCR diversity lower than patients newly diagnosed. Analysis covered peripheral blood alone, not thyroid tissue.

Construction of TCR beta libraries relied on iRepertoire HTBI primers and on Arm-PCR targeting CDR3 regions. TCRdb re-called the multiplex PCR reads through MiXCR, storing one row per CDR3 protein. The sample holds about 310,000 distinct CDR3 sequences, 22% seen once. Documented time point: persistent/refractory GD, antithyroid drugs over 5 years with positive TRAb. Extracted RNA from PBMCs served as the source of the TCR library. Each of the patients was recruited from an endocrinology department situated in Xi'an, China. CDR3 length equals 16 residues. With 7 bases removed from V and 0 bases from J, the gap between germline ends came to 19 bases. From germline, CDR1 is MNHNS and CDR2 SASEGT. The table lists this clonotype with many counts. The antigen is unknown.

The origin of this receptor is a female donor with Graves disease. This chain links TRBV6-1 with TRBJ2-7, with D possibly TRBD2 on 6 matching bases. This specimen consisted of peripheral blood mononuclear cells (PBMCs), obtained when the disease was refractory, from a patient treated with antithyroid drugs. The CDR3 DNA follows: TGTGCCAGCACTAAACTCGACGGACTAAGCTCCTACGAGCAGTACTTC. Amino acid sequence: CASTKLDGLSSYEQYF.